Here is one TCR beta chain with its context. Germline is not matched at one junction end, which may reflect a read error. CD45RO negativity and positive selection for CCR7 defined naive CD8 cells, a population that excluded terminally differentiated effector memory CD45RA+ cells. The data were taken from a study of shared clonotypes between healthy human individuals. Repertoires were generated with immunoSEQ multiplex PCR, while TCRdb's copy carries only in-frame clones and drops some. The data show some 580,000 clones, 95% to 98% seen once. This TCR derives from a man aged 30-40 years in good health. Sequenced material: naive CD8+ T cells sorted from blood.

The CDR3 nucleotides read TGTGCCAGCAGCCTAGCGGGAGCCCACGGGGAGCTGTTTTTT. Its protein product is CASSLAGAHGELFF. The rearrangement joins TRBV7-9 to TRBJ2-2; 10 bases agree with TRBD2. CDR1 SEHNR and CDR2 FQNEAQ come from the germline V gene (reference sequence). The CDR3 totals 14 residues.